The clone carrying this TCR beta chain was observed a few times. In the study's own analysis: Reference gene primer amplification yielded estimated nucleated cell counts. The method was immunoSEQ multiplex PCR; TCRdb's version includes in-frame clones alone and lacks a portion of them. Clone size and V and J calls were adopted from that table, with D and trimming inferred from the DNA. The profile shows some 77,000 clones, 70% to 85% of them singletons. This entry comes from a study of blood T cell repertoires in COVID-19. In the study overall: Spain, Italy and the United States supplied samples that represented acute and convalescent COVID-19. T cells, B-cell-depleted T cells, or PBMCs provided the cDNA or gDNA that served as material.

The CDR3 runs to 13 residues. Germline CDR1 is SNHLY and CDR2 is FYNNEI. V was clipped by 5 bases and J by 4 bases, with 11 bases between them. The TCR was taken from a man in his 70s with acute or convalescent COVID-19. Material: peripheral blood. The genes are TRBV2 and TRBJ1-2, with D possibly TRBD1 on 6 matching bases. The DNA for the CDR3 is TGTGCCAGCAGTAGCACAGGGTCCTATGGCTACACCTTC. It codes for CASSSTGSYGYTF.